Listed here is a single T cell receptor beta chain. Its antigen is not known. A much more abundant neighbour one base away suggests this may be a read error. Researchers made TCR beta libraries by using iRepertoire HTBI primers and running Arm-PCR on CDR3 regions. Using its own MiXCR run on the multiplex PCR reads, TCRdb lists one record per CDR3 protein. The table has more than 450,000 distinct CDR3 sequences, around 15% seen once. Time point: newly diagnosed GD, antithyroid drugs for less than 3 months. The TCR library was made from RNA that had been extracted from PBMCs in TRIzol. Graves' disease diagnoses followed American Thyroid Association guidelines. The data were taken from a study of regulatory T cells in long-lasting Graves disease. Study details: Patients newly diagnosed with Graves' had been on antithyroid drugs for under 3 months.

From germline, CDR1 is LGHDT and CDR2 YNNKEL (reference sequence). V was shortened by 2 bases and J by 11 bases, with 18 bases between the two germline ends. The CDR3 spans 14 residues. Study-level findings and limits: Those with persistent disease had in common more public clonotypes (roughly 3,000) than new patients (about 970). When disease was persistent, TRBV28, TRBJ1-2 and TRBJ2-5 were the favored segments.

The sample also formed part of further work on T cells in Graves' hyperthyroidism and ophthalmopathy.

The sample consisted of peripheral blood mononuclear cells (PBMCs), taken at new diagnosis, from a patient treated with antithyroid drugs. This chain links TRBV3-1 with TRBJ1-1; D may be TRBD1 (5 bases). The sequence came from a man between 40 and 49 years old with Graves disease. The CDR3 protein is CASSQQGMALRAFF. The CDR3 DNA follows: TGTGCCAGCAGCCAACAGGGAATGGCCTTGCGGGCTTTCTTT.